The T cell receptor beta chain under discussion was sequenced for a study of T cells after yellow fever vaccination. General study findings and limits: Weaker, the secondary response had a peak occurring faster, on day 5 versus 15. From the bulk population, abundant clonotypes could contaminate and appear within FACS-sorted repertoires. Some clonotypes were seen in both the CD4 and the CD8 compartments. These made up a small share and likely arose from convergent recombination.

As TCR cDNA was made by 5'RACE template switching, a universal primer site and UMIs were added. In TCRdb, the 5' RACE reads were re-called with MiXCR into one record per CDR3 protein. The sample contains 300,000 or so distinct CDR3 sequences, about 6.6% of which appear only once. This clonotype was counted many times. Antigen: not known. Trimming removed 2 bases from V and 5 bases from J; junction bases left unmatched: 3. Looked up from germline, CDR1 is SGHRS and CDR2 is YFSETQ. The CDR3 has 13 amino acids. The V gene is TRBV5-1, the J gene TRBJ2-7; 8 bases align to TRBD1. The sample consisted of PBMCs, taken approximately 47 days after the first yellow fever vaccination. The receptor was derived from a man between 18 and 29 years old who received the YFV17D yellow fever vaccine. CDR3 bases: TGCGCCAGCAGCTTACAGGGGGGAGACGAGCAGTACTTC. It encodes CASSLQGGDEQYF.